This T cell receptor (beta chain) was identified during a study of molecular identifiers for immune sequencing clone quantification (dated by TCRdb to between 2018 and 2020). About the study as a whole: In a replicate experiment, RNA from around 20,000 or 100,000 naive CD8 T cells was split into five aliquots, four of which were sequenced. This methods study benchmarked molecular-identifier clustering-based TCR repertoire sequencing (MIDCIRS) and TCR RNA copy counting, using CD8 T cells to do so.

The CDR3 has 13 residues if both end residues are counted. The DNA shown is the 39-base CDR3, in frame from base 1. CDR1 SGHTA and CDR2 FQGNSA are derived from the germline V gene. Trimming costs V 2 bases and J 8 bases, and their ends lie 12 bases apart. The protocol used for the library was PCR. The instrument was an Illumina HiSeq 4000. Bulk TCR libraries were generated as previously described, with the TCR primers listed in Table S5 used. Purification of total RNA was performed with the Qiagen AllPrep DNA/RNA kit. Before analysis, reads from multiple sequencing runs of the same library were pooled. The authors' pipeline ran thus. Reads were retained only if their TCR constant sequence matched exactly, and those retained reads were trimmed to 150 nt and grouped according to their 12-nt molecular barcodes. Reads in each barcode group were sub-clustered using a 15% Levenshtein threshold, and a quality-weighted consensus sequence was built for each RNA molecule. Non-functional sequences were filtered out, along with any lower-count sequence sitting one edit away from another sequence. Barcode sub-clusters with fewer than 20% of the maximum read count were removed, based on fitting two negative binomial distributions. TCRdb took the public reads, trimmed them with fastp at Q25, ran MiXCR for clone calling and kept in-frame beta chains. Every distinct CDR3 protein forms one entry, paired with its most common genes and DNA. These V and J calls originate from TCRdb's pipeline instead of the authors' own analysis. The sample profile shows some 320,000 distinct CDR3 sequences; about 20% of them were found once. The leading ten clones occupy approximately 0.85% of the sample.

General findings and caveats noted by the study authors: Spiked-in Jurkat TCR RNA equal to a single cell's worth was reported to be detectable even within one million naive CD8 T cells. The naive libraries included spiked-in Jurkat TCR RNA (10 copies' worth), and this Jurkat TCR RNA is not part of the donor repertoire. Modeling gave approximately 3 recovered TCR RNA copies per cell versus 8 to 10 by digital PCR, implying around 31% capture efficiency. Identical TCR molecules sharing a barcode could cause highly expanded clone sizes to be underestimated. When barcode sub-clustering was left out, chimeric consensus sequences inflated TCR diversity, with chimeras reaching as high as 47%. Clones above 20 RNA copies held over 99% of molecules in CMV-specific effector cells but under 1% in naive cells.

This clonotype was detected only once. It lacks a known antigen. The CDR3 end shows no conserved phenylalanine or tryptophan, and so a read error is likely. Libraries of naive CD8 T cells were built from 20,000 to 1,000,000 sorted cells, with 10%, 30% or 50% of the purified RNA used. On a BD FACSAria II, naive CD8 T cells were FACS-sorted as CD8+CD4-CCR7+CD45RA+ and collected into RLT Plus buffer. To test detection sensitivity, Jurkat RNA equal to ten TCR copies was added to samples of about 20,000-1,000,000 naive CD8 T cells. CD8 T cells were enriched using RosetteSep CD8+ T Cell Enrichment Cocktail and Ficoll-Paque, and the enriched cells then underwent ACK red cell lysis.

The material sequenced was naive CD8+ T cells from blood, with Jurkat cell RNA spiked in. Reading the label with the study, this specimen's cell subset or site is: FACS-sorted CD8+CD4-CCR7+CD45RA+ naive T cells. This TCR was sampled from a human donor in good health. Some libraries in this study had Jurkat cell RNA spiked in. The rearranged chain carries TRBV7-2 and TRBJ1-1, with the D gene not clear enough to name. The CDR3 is CASSLSSITEAFL. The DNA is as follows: TGTGCCAGCAGCTTAAGCAGTATCACAGAAGCTTTCCTT.